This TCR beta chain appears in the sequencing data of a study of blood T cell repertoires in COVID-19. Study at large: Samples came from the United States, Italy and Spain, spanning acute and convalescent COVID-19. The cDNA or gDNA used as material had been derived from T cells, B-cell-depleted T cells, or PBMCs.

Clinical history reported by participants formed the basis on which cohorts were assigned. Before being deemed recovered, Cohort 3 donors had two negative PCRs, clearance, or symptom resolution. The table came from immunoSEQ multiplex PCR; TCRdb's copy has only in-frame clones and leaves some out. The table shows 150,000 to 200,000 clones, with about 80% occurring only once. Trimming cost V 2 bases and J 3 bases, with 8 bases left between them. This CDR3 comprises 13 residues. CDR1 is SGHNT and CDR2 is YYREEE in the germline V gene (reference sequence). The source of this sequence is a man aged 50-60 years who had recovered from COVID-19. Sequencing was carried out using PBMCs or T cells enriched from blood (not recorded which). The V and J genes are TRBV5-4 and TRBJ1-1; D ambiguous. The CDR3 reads CASSLIEDTEAFF. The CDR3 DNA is TGTGCCAGCAGCTTAATAGAGGACACTGAAGCTTTCTTT.